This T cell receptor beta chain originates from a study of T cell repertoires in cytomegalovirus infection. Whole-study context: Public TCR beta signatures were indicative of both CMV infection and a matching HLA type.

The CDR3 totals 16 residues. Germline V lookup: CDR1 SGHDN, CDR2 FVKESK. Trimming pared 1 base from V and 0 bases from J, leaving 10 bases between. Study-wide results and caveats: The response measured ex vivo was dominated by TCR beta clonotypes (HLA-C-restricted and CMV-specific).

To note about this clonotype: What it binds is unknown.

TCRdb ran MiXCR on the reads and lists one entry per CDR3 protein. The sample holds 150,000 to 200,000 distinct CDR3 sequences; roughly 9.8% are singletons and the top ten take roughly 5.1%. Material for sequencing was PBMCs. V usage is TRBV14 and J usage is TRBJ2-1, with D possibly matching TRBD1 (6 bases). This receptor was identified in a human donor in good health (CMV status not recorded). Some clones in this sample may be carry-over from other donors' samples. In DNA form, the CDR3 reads TGTGCCAGCAGCCAAGCCCAGGGGAGCTCCTACAATGAGCAGTTCTTC. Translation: CASSQAQGSSYNEQFF.